This entry is about one T cell receptor (beta chain). This receptor's antigen is unknown. The sample holds no much larger clone one base away, and base qualities are not on file. The data were obtained in a study of regulatory and conventional T cells in RAG deficiency (dated by TCRdb to about 2017). The study in broad terms: Autoimmunity is frequently seen with hypomorphic RAG mutations in combined immunodeficiency or atypical SCID. High-throughput TCR beta sequencing was used to compare the repertoire diversity and composition of Treg, conventional CD4+ and CD8+ T cells between RAG-deficient patients and healthy controls.

Summary of the overall study and its limitations: Markedly lower Shannon entropy and higher Simpson indices were observed in RAG-deficient patients than in control T-cell subpopulations. Compared with controls, Omenn syndrome and CID/AS patients had roughly 100-fold fewer unique TCR beta sequences in Treg cells, whereas the reduction in the other subsets was roughly 10-fold. Some T-cell subset analyses were not performed for some subjects. Shorter CDR3 lengths were found in all patient T-cell subsets, and >75% Treg-Tconv repertoire overlap at nucleotide and amino acid level was observed in Omenn syndrome patients. In Omenn syndrome patients, sorted CD25-high CD127-low cells may represent peripherally activated cells rather than bona fide Treg cells.

Library construction relied on the immunoSEQ multiplex PCR assay. Rearranged TCR beta chain products were amplified from genomic DNA of sorted T-cell subsets and sequenced. Per the authors' processing: Shannon entropy and Simpson indices were used to measure how diverse the repertoire of productive TCR beta rearrangements was. To gauge clonal expansion, the frequencies of the 100 most abundant productive TCR beta clonotypes among total reads were added together. The TRB repertoires were scored with a self-reactivity index built on which amino acids appear at CDR3beta positions 6 and 7. Two-way ANOVA was applied to the repertoire analyses, whereas Student t or Mann-Whitney tests were applied to the flow cytometric analyses. Here the immuneACCESS table is served through TCRdb, limited to in-frame sequences with V and J called. Missing clones are a known gap in these copies; in checked studies unresolved V genes cover under half, and the rest lacks a known reason. From that table come the V and J calls and clone size; the DNA was used to work out D and trimming. This sample gives 8,000 to 10,000 clones in total; 90% to 95% of them show up just once. Clones ranked in the top ten supply 1.4% of the sample.

The germline V gene sets CDR1 to MDHEN and CDR2 to SYDVKM. The CDR3 runs 15 amino acids, cysteine and phenylalanine included. Only the CDR3 portion is preserved as DNA: 45 bases, with reading frame beginning at the first base. Trimmed from V: 2 bases; trimmed from J: 4 bases; junction bases lacking a gene match: 0. Before genomic DNA extraction, conventional CD4+ T cells were purified from blood as CD25-low CD127-high cells. The study included eight patients with RAG deficiency, of whom one had SCID, two had Omenn syndrome and five had combined immunodeficiency or atypical SCID. Sequenced input: CD4+ effector T cells sorted from blood. The rearrangement combines TRBV28 with TRBJ2-5; the junction holds 14 bases that match TRBD2. The sequence was obtained from a human donor with RAG deficiency presenting as severe combined immunodeficiency. The DNA sequence is given as TGTGCCAGCAGTTTAGGGACTAGCGGGAGAGAGACCCAGTACTTC. Translated, this gives CASSLGTSGRETQYF.